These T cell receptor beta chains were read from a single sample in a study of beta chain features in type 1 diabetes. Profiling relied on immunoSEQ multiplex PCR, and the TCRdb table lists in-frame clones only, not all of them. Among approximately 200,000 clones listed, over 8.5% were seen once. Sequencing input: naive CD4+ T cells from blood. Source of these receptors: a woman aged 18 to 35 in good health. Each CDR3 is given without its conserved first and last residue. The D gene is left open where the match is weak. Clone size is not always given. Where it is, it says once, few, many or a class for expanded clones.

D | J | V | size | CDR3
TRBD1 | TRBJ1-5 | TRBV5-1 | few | ASSPTHRGDGNQPQH
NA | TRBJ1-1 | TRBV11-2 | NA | ASSSGLRIGTEAF
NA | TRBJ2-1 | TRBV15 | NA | ATSELGFKAYNEQF
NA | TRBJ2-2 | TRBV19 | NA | ASSIRGGELF
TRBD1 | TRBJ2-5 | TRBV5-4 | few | ASSLFGTAQETQY
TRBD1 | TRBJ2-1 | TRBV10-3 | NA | AINPGTGFPPVQF
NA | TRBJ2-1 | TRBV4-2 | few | ASSQDSRQGGYNEQF
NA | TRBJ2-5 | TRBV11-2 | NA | ASSFGSQETQY
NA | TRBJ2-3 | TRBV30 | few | AWSEGVTDTQY
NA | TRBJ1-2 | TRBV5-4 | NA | ASSLSAGDYGYT
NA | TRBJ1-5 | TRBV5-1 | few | ASSSGDSNQPQH
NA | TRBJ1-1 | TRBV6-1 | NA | ASSDQPWAGMGEAF
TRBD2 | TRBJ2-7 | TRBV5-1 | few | ASSLWEGLYEQY
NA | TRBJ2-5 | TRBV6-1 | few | ASSEARRLGETQY
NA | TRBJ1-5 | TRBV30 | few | AWSVPGRAQH
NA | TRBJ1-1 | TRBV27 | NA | ASSLRPYPGTEAF
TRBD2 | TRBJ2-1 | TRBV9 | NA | ASSVGGAGGYNEQF
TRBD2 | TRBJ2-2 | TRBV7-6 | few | ASSLLRTSGLRVTGELF
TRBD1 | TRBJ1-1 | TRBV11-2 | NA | ASSKRTGVTEAF
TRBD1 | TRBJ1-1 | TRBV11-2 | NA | ASSRQGTEAF
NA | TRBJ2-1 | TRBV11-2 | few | ASSLVTSFDEQF
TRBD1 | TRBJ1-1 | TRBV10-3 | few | ATTEGADTEAF
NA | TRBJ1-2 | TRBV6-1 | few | ASSDSLRGYT
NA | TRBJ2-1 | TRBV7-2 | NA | ASSLALAGYEQF
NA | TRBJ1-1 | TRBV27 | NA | ASSLREGSTEAF
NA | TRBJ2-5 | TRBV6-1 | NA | ASSEQGLGTLRETQY
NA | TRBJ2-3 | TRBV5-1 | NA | ASSDLQGSGDTQY
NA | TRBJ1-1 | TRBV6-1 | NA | ASSGPQGGNTEAF
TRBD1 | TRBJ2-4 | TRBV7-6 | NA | ASSPGTEKNIQY
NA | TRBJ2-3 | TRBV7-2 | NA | ASSLLPPRADTQY
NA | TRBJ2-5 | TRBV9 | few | ASSGGGGGETQY